A single sample gave rise to the 4 T cell receptor beta chains below, sequenced in a study of T cell responses to AZD1222 COVID-19 vaccine. Libraries were prepared by immunoSEQ multiplex PCR; TCRdb keeps only in-frame clonotypes and omits some of them. The sample lists about 84,000 clones; 80% to 90% were seen once. The sequencing used peripheral blood, collected 28 days after the second AZD1222 dose. Source of these receptors: an adult who received the AZD1222 COVID-19 vaccine.

This clone came up a few times. This chain links TRBV19 with TRBJ2-3; 7 positions match TRBD2. Germline V CDR1 and CDR2: LNHDA, SQIVND (reference sequence). The CDR3 runs to 15 residues. V dropped 5 bases and J dropped 2; count of bases not matched to a gene: 7. The DNA for the CDR3 is TGTGCCAGTAGTGTGACCGGGACTAACACAGATACGCAGTATTTT. Its translation: CASSVTGTNTDTQYF.

The J gene is TRBJ2-3, the V gene TRBV10-3; possibly TRBD2 for D (5 bases). The CDR3 runs to 14 residues. Germline V lookup: CDR1 ENHRY, CDR2 SYGVKD. Trimming shortened V by 6 bases and J by 0 bases, and 10 bases separated the two germline ends. DNA for the CDR3: TGTGCCATCAGCAACGCGGGTAGCACAGATACGCAGTATTTT. It specifies CAISNAGSTDTQYF.

In DNA form, the CDR3 reads TGCGCCAGCAGCCAGAATATAGCGGGGGGGGCCACAGATACGCAGTATTTT. Encoded protein: CASSQNIAGGATDTQYF. The chain links TRBV4-3 to TRBJ2-3, with 11 bases identical to TRBD2. This CDR3 spans 17 amino acids. The J segment lost 2 bases and the V segment lost 3 bases, leaving 7 bases of the junction unmatched. The germline gives CDR1 LGHNA, CDR2 YSLEER.

This clone appeared once. J is TRBJ2-3 and V is TRBV10-1; a possible D gene is TRBD2 (7 bases). V lost 4 bases and J lost 3, with 11 bases in between. Germline V CDR1 and CDR2: WNHNN, SYGVQD (reference sequence). The CDR3 is made up of 14 amino acids. CDR3 in DNA: TGCGCCAGCAGTGTTGGGGGGGCGACAGATACGCAGTATTTT. It yields the protein CASSVGGATDTQYF.